Included here is one T cell receptor beta chain sequence, with context. The antigen is unknown. The data were obtained in a study of cytomegalovirus exposure and HLA in healthy donors. At the level of the study: The use of the same platform for the roughly 110 validation repertoires and the roughly 700 first-cohort repertoires was reported by a later analysis. Study outcomes and limitations: Investigators reported 150 to 200 TCR beta chains as tied to cytomegalovirus. High specificity and sensitivity for cytomegalovirus status were reported for the classifier.

The repertoire was sequenced with immunoSEQ multiplex PCR; TCRdb's copy has only in-frame clones and lacks some. The sample holds under 350,000 clones, about 86% seen once. The CDR3 has 16 amino acids. Germline loops: CDR1 SGHVS, CDR2 FQNEAQ. V lost 2 bases and J lost 1, with 14 bases in between. Sequencing was carried out using PBMCs. The chain carries TRBV7-8 and TRBJ1-1; TRBD1 might be the D (5 bases). The TCR originated in a woman younger than 30 in good health and CMV-seronegative. CDR3 region: CASSLSRQGGNTEAFF. CDR3 DNA sequence: TGTGCCAGCAGCTTATCCCGGCAGGGAGGGAACACTGAAGCTTTCTTT.